The next 26 T cell receptor beta chains were all read from a single sample in a study of shared clonotypes between healthy human individuals. TCRdb's table, derived via immunoSEQ multiplex PCR, lists solely in-frame clones and lacks some. The sample holds about 470,000 clones, 75% to 85% seen once. The sample taken for sequencing was PBMCs. These receptors all come from a woman in her thirties or forties in good health. Some clones in this sample may be carry-over from other donors' samples.

The sample holds a few counts of this clone. The gene calls are TRBV18 and TRBJ1-2; D is undetermined. From germline, CDR1 is KGHSH and CDR2 LQKENI. Trimming shortened V by 0 bases and J by 3 bases, and 8 bases separated the two germline ends. CDR3 length: 14 amino acids. The CDR3 nucleotides are TGTGCCAGCTCACCACCTGGACGGTACTATGGCTACACCTTC. Translation: CASSPPGRYYGYTF.

The chain is built from TRBV28 and TRBJ2-3; no definite D call. The CDR3 is made up of 16 amino acids. In germline, CDR1 is MDHEN, CDR2 SYDVKM. Trimming took off 3 bases at V and 0 bases at J, with 13 bases between the two ends. The CDR3 region has the DNA TGTGCCAGCAGTTTCCCGCCTATGGGGAGCACAGATACGCAGTATTTT. Its translation: CASSFPPMGSTDTQYF.

The chain combines TRBV28 with TRBJ1-2; D gene ambiguous. The CDR3 sequence is 16 residues long. The ends were cut back, 6 bases at V and 0 bases at J, with 17 bases in the middle. Germline V lookup: CDR1 MDHEN, CDR2 SYDVKM. The CDR3 protein is CASSSPAAPTNYGYTF. Here the CDR3 DNA reads TGTGCCAGCAGCTCTCCCGCAGCACCAACTAACTATGGCTACACCTTC.

The V and J genes are TRBV7-9 and TRBJ1-4; no firm D call. V dropped 1 base and J dropped 8 bases, with 11 bases sitting between them. CDR3 length: 14 amino acids. Germline CDR1 reads SEHNR; CDR2 reads FQNEAQ (reference sequence). The CDR3: CASSLGRGGEKLFF. In DNA, the CDR3 is TGTGCCAGCAGCTTAGGTCGGGGTGGCGAAAAACTGTTTTTT.

This clone was counted only a few times. J is TRBJ1-1 and V is TRBV30, with D possibly being TRBD1 (6 bases). Trimming removed 0 bases from V and 5 bases from J, with 13 bases in between. This CDR3 has 14 amino acids. Per the germline V gene, CDR1 is GTSNPN and CDR2 is SVGIG (reference sequence). This CDR3 is CAWSVWGRRTEAFF. The DNA for the CDR3 is TGTGCCTGGAGTGTCTGGGGGCGTCGAACTGAAGCTTTCTTT.

This clone was observed a handful of times. The same CDR3 is also encoded by other DNA sequences in this sample. The chain recombines TRBV30 with TRBJ2-3; D is ambiguous. The CDR3 is 12 residues long. V lost 3 bases and J 0 bases, leaving 4 bases between the germline ends. Germline loops: CDR1 GTSNPN, CDR2 SVGIG (reference sequence). CDR3 residues: CAWSRSTDTQYF. The CDR3 region has the DNA TGTGCCTGGAGCCGGAGCACAGATACGCAGTATTTT.

The chain couples TRBV6-6 to TRBJ2-7; D might be TRBD1 (5 bases). CDR3 length equals 12 residues. Germline-derived CDR1 and CDR2 are MNHNY and SVGAGI (reference sequence). The V gene lost 6 bases and the J gene lost 6 bases, with 12 bases spanning the gap. CDR3 sequence: CASRGAPAEQYF. CDR3 DNA sequence: TGTGCCAGCAGAGGGGCACCGGCCGAGCAGTACTTC.

The V and J genes are TRBV19 and TRBJ1-5, with D possibly matching TRBD1 (6 bases). This CDR3 is built from 15 residues. The V gene lost 2 bases and the J gene lost 6 bases, with 14 bases spanning the gap. Germline V gene lookup returns CDR1 LNHDA and CDR2 SQIVND (reference sequence). CDR3 loop: CASSITLQGGQPQHF. The CDR3 nucleotides are TGTGCCAGTAGTATAACCCTTCAAGGGGGTCAGCCCCAGCATTTT.

This clone was recorded once. The V gene is TRBV5-1, the J gene TRBJ2-3; 7 bases are a match to TRBD2. V trimming: 1 base; J trimming: 2 bases; junction bases outside the gene matches: 7. The length of the CDR3 is 16 residues. From germline, CDR1 is SGHRS and CDR2 YFSETQ. The DNA for the CDR3 is TGCGCCAGCAGCTTGAGGCTAGCGGCAAACACAGATACGCAGTATTTT. Protein: CASSLRLAANTDTQYF.

This clone was counted once. The rearrangement links TRBV18 to TRBJ1-1; the match to TRBD1 covers 10 bases. Germline values: CDR1 KGHSH, CDR2 LQKENI. The J segment lost 11 bases and the V segment lost 1 base, leaving 13 bases of the junction unmatched. This CDR3 spans 16 amino acids. CDR3 sequence (DNA): TGTGCCAGCTCACCACGGACGGACAGGGGGGTTTTTCGGGCTTTCTTT. Translating gives CASSPRTDRGVFRAFF.

This clone was seen only a few times. One junction end disagrees with the germline gene, perhaps due to a read error. The genes are TRBV7-9 and TRBJ2-7; D gene uncertain. The CDR3 is 12 residues long. Germline V gives CDR1 SEHNR, CDR2 FQNEAQ (reference sequence). CDR3 nucleotide sequence: TGTGCCAGCAGCTTAGACCTGACCGGGTCCAAATTC. It yields the protein CASSLDLTGSKF. Filled out from reference TRBV7-9 and TRBJ2-7, the complete variable domain reads DTGVSQNPRHKITKRGQNVTFRCDPISEHNRLYWYRQTLGQGPEFLTYFQNEAQLEKSRLLSDRFSAERPKGSFSTLEIQRTEQGDSAMYLCASSLDLTGSKFGPGTRLTVT.

The V call is TRBV28, the J call TRBJ2-7; D may be TRBD2 (5 bases). This CDR3 contains 11 residues. From germline, CDR1 is MDHEN and CDR2 SYDVKM. Trimming pared 11 bases from V and 4 bases from J, leaving 12 bases between. The CDR3 coding sequence is TGTGCCTCGGGAATACGGTACGAGCAGTACTTC. It codes for CASGIRYEQYF.

The rearrangement joins TRBV18 to TRBJ2-5, with 8 bases matching TRBD2. There are 14 residues in the CDR3. V lost 3 bases, J lost 4 bases, and 4 bases stayed unmatched. Per the germline V gene, CDR1 is KGHSH and CDR2 is LQKENI. This CDR3 is CASSPGRGGETQYF. The CDR3 nucleotides are TGTGCCAGCTCACCCGGGAGGGGTGGAGAGACCCAGTACTTC.

Only one count was recorded for this clone. V and J are TRBV30 and TRBJ2-5; perhaps D is TRBD1 or TRBD2 (5 bases each). CDR1 is GTSNPN, CDR2 SVGIG, per germline (reference sequence). The CDR3 sequence is 13 residues long. The V end lost 3 bases, the J end lost 4 bases, and 12 bases lay between the germline ends. The CDR3 region is CAWSGTVGETQYF. CDR3 bases: TGTGCCTGGAGCGGGACGGTGGGAGAGACCCAGTACTTC.

This clone was picked up one time. The chain is built from TRBV7-2 and TRBJ1-2; TRBD1 matches at 7 bases. V shed 2 bases and J 2 bases; nucleotides not matched to a gene: 8. Germline V lookup: CDR1 SGHTA, CDR2 FQGNSA. This CDR3 contains 16 residues. CDR3 sequence: CASSLSLQGVNYGYTF. DNA for the CDR3: TGTGCCAGCAGCTTATCCCTCCAGGGGGTCAACTATGGCTACACCTTC. Full variable domain (missing parts from reference TRBV7-2 and TRBJ1-2): GAGVSQSPSNKVTEKGKDVELRCDPISGHTALYWYRQSLGQGLEFLIYFQGNSAPDKSGLPSDRFSAERTGGSVSTLTIQRTQQEDSAVYLCASSLSLQGVNYGYTFGSGTRLTVV.

This chain connects TRBV5-1 to TRBJ2-3; 7 bases line up with TRBD2. The CDR3 loop spans 14 amino acids. CDR1 SGHRS and CDR2 YFSETQ come from the germline V gene. J gave up 2 bases and V 4 bases, and 4 bases lay outside the gene matches. The CDR3 reads CASSPGTITDTQYF. CDR3 nucleotides: TGCGCCAGCAGCCCCGGGACTATCACAGATACGCAGTATTTT.

In this sample, this clone turned up a few times. The chain has TRBV7-9 and TRBJ2-3, with D tentatively TRBD1 or TRBD2 (6 bases each). V shed 3 bases and J shed 6 bases, with 16 bases lying between them. Per germline, CDR1 SEHNR and CDR2 FQNEAQ (reference sequence). The CDR3 is 15 residues long. CDR3 nucleotides: TGTGCCAGCAGCTTCTTGGACAGCCGGGGGGATACGCAGTATTTT. It encodes CASSFLDSRGDTQYF. Variable domain in full (rest from reference TRBV7-9 and TRBJ2-3): DTGVSQNPRHKITKRGQNVTFRCDPISEHNRLYWYRQTLGQGPEFLTYFQNEAQLEKSRLLSDRFSAERPKGSFSTLEIQRTEQGDSAMYLCASSFLDSRGDTQYFGPGTRLTVL.

This rearrangement joins TRBV4-1 to TRBJ2-3, with D unclear. There are 15 residues in the CDR3. V lost 3 bases and J lost 2, with 12 bases in between. Germline CDR1 and CDR2: MGHRA and YSYEKL. The DNA for the CDR3 is TGCGCCAGCAGCCAGATGGGGTTACCCACAGATACGCAGTATTTT. The encoded protein is CASSQMGLPTDTQYF.

The chain couples TRBV2 to TRBJ2-6; D may correspond to TRBD1 or TRBD2 (5 bases each). V lost 4 bases and J 0 bases, leaving 13 bases between the germline ends. Germline V gene data show CDR1 as SNHLY and CDR2 as FYNNEI. The CDR3 runs to 17 residues. The CDR3 DNA reads TGTGCCAGCAGTGGGTCATGGGGGATCTCTGGGGCCAACGTCCTGACTTTC. Encoded protein: CASSGSWGISGANVLTF.

This rearrangement joins TRBV7-6 to TRBJ2-2, with 8 positions matching TRBD2. From germline, CDR1 is SGHVS and CDR2 FNYEAQ. The CDR3 is 14 residues long. V shed 3 bases and J 6 bases; nucleotides not matched to a gene: 3. The CDR3: CASSFSGGSGELFF. CDR3 nucleotides: TGTGCCAGCAGCTTTTCGGGAGGGTCCGGGGAGCTGTTTTTT. Full variable domain (missing parts from reference TRBV7-6 and TRBJ2-2): GAGVSQSPRYKVTKRGQDVALRCDPISGHVSLYWYRQALGQGPEFLTYFNYEAQQDKSGLPNDRFSAERPEGSISTLTIQRTEQRDSAMYRCASSFSGGSGELFFGEGSRLTVL.

This clone has at least ten counts. The rearrangement joins TRBV4-2 to TRBJ1-5, with D possibly being TRBD1 (5 bases). Germline V gene sequence: CDR1 LGHNA, CDR2 YNFKEQ. V lost 0 bases to trimming and J lost 5 bases, with 11 bases between them. The CDR3 spans 15 residues. The CDR3 DNA reads as TGTGCCAGCAGCCAAGATTCAGGGAGCCATCAGCCCCAGCATTTT. Its protein product is CASSQDSGSHQPQHF.

A note on this clone: This clone may be a read error of a much larger clone one base away. The chain uses TRBV27 and TRBJ1-1; 7 nucleotides agree with TRBD1. This CDR3 is built from 15 residues. Germline loops: CDR1 MNHEY, CDR2 SMNVEV (reference sequence). After removal of 3 bases from V and 0 bases from J, the junction contained 4 bases not matched to a gene. The CDR3 sequence: CASSLAQGLNTEAFF. The CDR3 DNA follows: TGTGCCAGCAGTTTGGCACAGGGGCTGAACACTGAAGCTTTCTTT.

This chain joins TRBV2 and TRBJ2-3; D unclear. The V gene's germline CDR1 is SNHLY and CDR2 FYNNEI. The CDR3 totals 14 residues. Trimming cost V 3 bases and J 14 bases, with 21 bases left between them. The CDR3 loop reads CASSDSVAAVQTYF. CDR3 nucleotides: TGTGCCAGCAGTGATTCGGTTGCCGCGGTTCAGACGTATTTT.

The rearrangement joins TRBV28 to TRBJ2-7, with D perhaps TRBD2 (6 bases). This CDR3 region has 14 residues. V gave up 6 bases and J gave up 4 bases, with 16 bases separating them. Germline V gives CDR1 MDHEN, CDR2 SYDVKM. The CDR3 is CASSPPTSYYEQYF. CDR3 DNA: TGTGCCAGCAGCCCCCCGACTAGTTATTACGAGCAGTACTTC.

Concerning this clone itself: The same CDR3 can be traced to other DNA sequences in this sample. The V call is TRBV18, the J call TRBJ2-2; tentatively, D is TRBD2 (5 bases). The CDR3 loop spans 13 amino acids. Germline CDR1 KGHSH, CDR2 LQKENI. V shed 3 bases and J shed 3 bases, with 5 bases lying between them. Written as DNA, the CDR3 is TGTGCCAGCTCACCGAGGGACACCGGGGAGCTGTTTTTT. Protein product: CASSPRDTGELFF.

This clone was observed once. The chain links TRBV7-8 to TRBJ2-3; D gene uncertain. Trimming cost V 5 bases and J 2 bases, with 8 bases left between them. Germline values: CDR1 SGHVS, CDR2 FQNEAQ. This CDR3 has 13 residues. The CDR3 nucleotides read TGTGCCAGCAGCGAGGAACCCACAGATACGCAGTATTTT. It yields the protein CASSEEPTDTQYF.